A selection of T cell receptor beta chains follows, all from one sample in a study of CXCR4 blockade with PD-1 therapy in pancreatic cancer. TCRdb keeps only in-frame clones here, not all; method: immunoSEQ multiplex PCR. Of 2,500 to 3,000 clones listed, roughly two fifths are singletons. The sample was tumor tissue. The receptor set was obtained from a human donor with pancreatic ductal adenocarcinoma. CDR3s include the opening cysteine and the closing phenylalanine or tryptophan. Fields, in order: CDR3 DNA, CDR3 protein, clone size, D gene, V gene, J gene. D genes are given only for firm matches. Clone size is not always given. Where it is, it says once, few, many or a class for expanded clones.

CDR3 DNA: TGTGCCAGCAGTGCAATCTACAAATCTGGAAACACCATATATTTT; CDR3 protein: CASSAIYKSGNTIYF; clone size: -; D gene: -; V gene: TRBV28; J gene: TRBJ1-3
CDR3 DNA: TGTGCCAGCAGCTTAGGGACAGGGGGAACGAATACGCAGTATTTT; CDR3 protein: CASSLGTGGTNTQYF; clone size: large; D gene: TRBD1; V gene: TRBV11-3; J gene: TRBJ2-3
CDR3 DNA: TGTGCCTGGAGTACGACAGGGTACTATGGCTACACCTTC; CDR3 protein: CAWSTTGYYGYTF; clone size: -; D gene: TRBD1; V gene: TRBV30; J gene: TRBJ1-2
CDR3 DNA: TGTGCCAGTAGTATAGAGCTGGGCCTTAACACTGAAGCTTTCTTT; CDR3 protein: CASSIELGLNTEAFF; clone size: -; D gene: -; V gene: TRBV19; J gene: TRBJ1-1
CDR3 DNA: TGTGCCAGCAGCCCCGGGGGTAGCACAGATACGCAGTATTTT; CDR3 protein: CASSPGGSTDTQYF; clone size: few; D gene: -; V gene: TRBV11-3; J gene: TRBJ2-3
CDR3 DNA: TGTGCCAGCAGCCGGACAGGGTGGAACACTGAAGCTTTCTTT; CDR3 protein: CASSRTGWNTEAFF; clone size: -; D gene: TRBD1; V gene: TRBV6-8; J gene: TRBJ1-1
CDR3 DNA: TGTGCCAGCAGACTAGACTCCTACGAGCAGTACTTC; CDR3 protein: CASRLDSYEQYF; clone size: -; D gene: -; V gene: TRBV9; J gene: TRBJ2-7
CDR3 DNA: TGTGCCAGCTCACTCACCTCTCTGGAGGGCGAGCAGTACTTC; CDR3 protein: CASSLTSLEGEQYF; clone size: -; D gene: -; V gene: TRBV18; J gene: TRBJ2-7
CDR3 DNA: TGTGCCAGCAGCGAAGGCACAGGGTGGGACACTGAAGCTTTCTTT; CDR3 protein: CASSEGTGWDTEAFF; clone size: medium-sized; D gene: -; V gene: TRBV11-3; J gene: TRBJ1-1
CDR3 DNA: TGTGCCAGCAACCCGCAATCATACAATGAGCAGTTCTTC; CDR3 protein: CASNPQSYNEQFF; clone size: large; D gene: -; V gene: TRBV6-8; J gene: TRBJ2-1
CDR3 DNA: TGTGCCAGCACCCCTGGGGCTAGCGGGAGGCCTAGCACAGATACGCAGTATTTT; CDR3 protein: CASTPGASGRPSTDTQYF; clone size: few; D gene: TRBD2; V gene: TRBV6-8; J gene: TRBJ2-3
CDR3 DNA: TGTGCCAGTAGTACCACGCTCACCAGGGTGGGGACTGAAGCTTTCTTT; CDR3 protein: CASSTTLTRVGTEAFF; clone size: -; D gene: -; V gene: TRBV19; J gene: TRBJ1-1
CDR3 DNA: TGTGCCAGCTCCAGGGGGGACAGTAACAATGAGCAGTTCTTC; CDR3 protein: CASSRGDSNNEQFF; clone size: -; D gene: -; V gene: TRBV19; J gene: TRBJ2-1
CDR3 DNA: TGTGCCAGCAGCCCTCTCATGGGAGAAAAACTGTTTTTT; CDR3 protein: CASSPLMGEKLFF; clone size: -; D gene: -; V gene: TRBV7-1; J gene: TRBJ1-4
CDR3 DNA: TGTGCCAGCAGACAGGGTGCTGGGGCTGAAGCTTTCTTT; CDR3 protein: CASRQGAGAEAFF; clone size: -; D gene: -; V gene: TRBV6-8; J gene: TRBJ1-1
CDR3 DNA: TGTGCCAGCACCCTCGACAGGGGGAGAACTGAAGCTTTCTTT; CDR3 protein: CASTLDRGRTEAFF; clone size: -; D gene: TRBD1; V gene: TRBV28; J gene: TRBJ1-1
CDR3 DNA: TGTGCCAGTATCCCGGACAGGGGGTCCTACAATGAGCAGTTCTTC; CDR3 protein: CASIPDRGSYNEQFF; clone size: -; D gene: TRBD1; V gene: TRBV19; J gene: TRBJ2-1
CDR3 DNA: TGCAGCGTTAGCGGGGGGCTACGTGAGCAGTACTTC; CDR3 protein: CSVSGGLREQYF; clone size: -; D gene: TRBD2; V gene: TRBV29-1; J gene: TRBJ2-7
CDR3 DNA: TGTGCCAGCAGTTTATCGGTGAGCCTCGATGAGCAGTTCTTC; CDR3 protein: CASSLSVSLDEQFF; clone size: few; D gene: -; V gene: TRBV27; J gene: TRBJ2-1
CDR3 DNA: TGTGCCAGCAGCCTACAGAACACTGAAGCTTTCTTT; CDR3 protein: CASSLQNTEAFF; clone size: -; D gene: -; V gene: TRBV16; J gene: TRBJ1-1
CDR3 DNA: TGTGCCAGCCAGCCTCTAGGGCAGGGAGGATACTATGGCTACACCTTC; CDR3 protein: CASQPLGQGGYYGYTF; clone size: -; D gene: -; V gene: TRBV28; J gene: TRBJ1-2
CDR3 DNA: TGTGCCAGCAGCCAAGAGTACGAGCAGTACTTC; CDR3 protein: CASSQEYEQYF; clone size: -; D gene: -; V gene: TRBV14; J gene: TRBJ2-7
CDR3 DNA: TGTGTCAGCAGTGGACTAGCGGGAGCCCAAGACTCCGGTATCGGTAACGAGCAGTACTTC; CDR3 protein: CVSSGLAGAQDSGIGNEQYF; clone size: few; D gene: TRBD2; V gene: TRBV28; J gene: TRBJ2-7
CDR3 DNA: TGTGCCAGCAGCTTAGCTGTAGCCAAAAACATTCAGTACTTC; CDR3 protein: CASSLAVAKNIQYF; clone size: few; D gene: -; V gene: TRBV11-1; J gene: TRBJ2-4
CDR3 DNA: TGTGCCACCAGCAGAGAGGGCACCTCCTACGAGCAGTACTTC; CDR3 protein: CATSREGTSYEQYF; clone size: medium-sized; D gene: -; V gene: TRBV15; J gene: TRBJ2-7
CDR3 DNA: TGTGCCAGCTCACCAGGACGGTCCTACGAGCAGTACTTC; CDR3 protein: CASSPGRSYEQYF; clone size: -; D gene: -; V gene: TRBV18; J gene: TRBJ2-7
CDR3 DNA: TGCGCCAGCAGAGGGACAGGGGGCGGCGGCTACACCTTC; CDR3 protein: CASRGTGGGGYTF; clone size: -; D gene: TRBD1; V gene: TRBV10-2; J gene: TRBJ1-2
CDR3 DNA: TGTGCCACCAGCAGAGATGGAGGGCTCCTACGAGAGCAGTACTTC; CDR3 protein: CATSRDGGLLREQYF; clone size: -; D gene: -; V gene: TRBV15; J gene: TRBJ2-7
CDR3 DNA: TGTGCCAGTAGTTCCTGGGATAGCGGGAGTCAGGGTGGTACGCAGTATTTT; CDR3 protein: CASSSWDSGSQGGTQYF; clone size: -; D gene: TRBD2; V gene: TRBV19; J gene: TRBJ2-3
CDR3 DNA: TGTGCCAGCAGCACGGACCCGGGAAATGAGCAGTTCTTC; CDR3 protein: CASSTDPGNEQFF; clone size: -; D gene: -; V gene: TRBV9; J gene: TRBJ2-1
CDR3 DNA: TGTGCCAGTAGTATGCCCGGAGACCTACGTGAGCAGTACTTC; CDR3 protein: CASSMPGDLREQYF; clone size: -; D gene: -; V gene: TRBV19; J gene: TRBJ2-7
CDR3 DNA: TGTGCCAGCTGTAGCCAAGCGGGACTTGCCGGAAATGAGCAGTTCTTC; CDR3 protein: CASCSQAGLAGNEQFF; clone size: few; D gene: TRBD2; V gene: TRBV9; J gene: TRBJ2-1
CDR3 DNA: TGTGCCACCAGTAGAGATATGGGAACAAATGAGCAGTTCTTC; CDR3 protein: CATSRDMGTNEQFF; clone size: -; D gene: -; V gene: TRBV15; J gene: TRBJ2-1
CDR3 DNA: TGTGCCAGCAGTGCAAGCGGGGGGGCCACCGGGGAGCTGTTTTTT; CDR3 protein: CASSASGGATGELFF; clone size: few; D gene: TRBD2; V gene: TRBV6-8; J gene: TRBJ2-2
CDR3 DNA: TGTGCCAGCAGCGCACGACGGGGGGCGGGGTACACTGAAGCTTTCTTT; CDR3 protein: CASSARRGAGYTEAFF; clone size: few; D gene: -; V gene: TRBV6-8; J gene: TRBJ1-1
CDR3 DNA: TGTGCCAGCAGTAGCAACGGTAGGGGGATTCATCAGCCCCAGCATTTT; CDR3 protein: CASSSNGRGIHQPQHF; clone size: -; D gene: -; V gene: TRBV8-2; J gene: TRBJ1-5
CDR3 DNA: TGTGCCAGTAGTATTGCAGGGCTAAGGGAGACCCAGTACTTC; CDR3 protein: CASSIAGLRETQYF; clone size: -; D gene: -; V gene: TRBV19; J gene: TRBJ2-5